These 7 T cell receptor beta chains originate from one sample sequenced in a study of T-cell reconstitution after alpha-beta-depleted transplantation in children. Researchers prepared the TCRbeta library using unique molecular identifiers, the study reports. One entry per CDR3 protein results from TCRdb running MiXCR on the PCR reads. Counted here are 500,000 to 750,000 distinct CDR3 sequences, 10% to 15% occurring once; the ten biggest clones make up 2% to 2.5%. The sample was PBMCs, mostly from graft donor cells, taken 360 days after TCRalphabeta/CD19-depleted stem cell transplant. These TCRs come from a male patient between 5 and 17 years old who had a stem cell transplant for acute myeloid leukemia, so the T cells may come from the graft donor.

V is TRBV29-1 and J is TRBJ2-1; D ambiguous. The ends were cut back, 6 bases at V and 9 bases at J, with 18 bases in the middle. Germline V lookup: CDR1 SQVTM, CDR2 ANQGSEA. The CDR3 extends over 13 amino acids. The CDR3 protein is CSVVLRLSPEQFF. CDR3 DNA sequence: TGCAGCGTCGTTCTCCGACTCTCCCCTGAGCAGTTCTTC.

The sample holds a few counts of this clonotype. The V call is TRBV6-2 or TRBV6-3, the J call TRBJ2-1; 7 bases agree with TRBD1. CDR3 length: 17 residues. Germline trimming cut 6 bases from V and 0 bases from J; bases unmatched to any gene: 11. The germline V gene encodes CDR1 MNHEY and CDR2 SVGEGT. Here the CDR3 reads CASRPTYRGSSYNEQFF. CDR3 bases: TGTGCCAGCAGACCTACATACAGGGGTTCCTCCTACAATGAGCAGTTCTTC.

This clonotype has a handful of counts. The chain has TRBV7-9 and TRBJ1-3; possible D gene TRBD1, 5 bases. V gave up 6 bases and J gave up 2 bases, with 14 bases separating them. Germline V gene lookup returns CDR1 SEHNR and CDR2 FQNEAQ (reference sequence). The CDR3 spans 15 residues. This CDR3 reads CASSYRQMPGNTIYF. The DNA of the CDR3 is TGTGCCAGCAGTTACCGACAGATGCCTGGAAACACCATATATTTT.

This clonotype appeared a few times. The chain couples TRBV29-1 to TRBJ2-3; TRBD2 aligns across 7 bases. This CDR3 spans 13 amino acids. V shed 5 bases, J shed 7 bases, and the junction held 9 bases outside the gene matches. The V gene's germline CDR1 is SQVTM and CDR2 ANQGSEA. The CDR3 bases are TGCAGCGTTTGGGGAGGGAAGGTAAATACGCAGTATTTT. Translation gives CSVWGGKVNTQYF.

This clonotype came up a few times. The J gene is TRBJ2-7, the V gene TRBV6-2 or TRBV6-3; D is tentatively TRBD1 or TRBD2 (7 bases each). V was pared by 2 bases and J by 10 bases, with 27 bases between. The CDR3 length is 17 residues. Looked up from germline, CDR1 is MNHEY and CDR2 is SVGEGT. The chain's CDR3 is CASSYARQGAAASGQYF. CDR3 nucleotides: TGTGCCAGCAGTTACGCACGACAGGGTGCTGCGGCTAGCGGACAGTACTTC.

CDR3 sequence reads: CASSLHQRDFYEQYF. CDR3 nucleotide sequence: TGTGCCAGCAGTTTACACCAGCGGGATTTCTACGAGCAGTACTTC. V usage is TRBV28 and J usage is TRBJ2-7, with 7 bases that match TRBD2. Germline V gives CDR1 MDHEN, CDR2 SYDVKM. The V gene end was trimmed by 2 bases and the J gene end by 3 bases; junction bases not matched to a gene: 7. The CDR3 has 15 amino acids.

V usage is TRBV3-1 and J usage is TRBJ1-5; D is possibly TRBD1 (5 bases). Germline CDR1 and CDR2: LGHDT and YNNKEL (reference sequence). With 1 base removed from V and 5 bases from J, the gap between germline ends came to 12 bases. The CDR3 runs 15 residues. The CDR3 DNA reads as TGTGCCAGCAGCCAAGCGGGCCGGGGCCATCAGCCCCAGCATTTT. Encoded protein: CASSQAGRGHQPQHF.